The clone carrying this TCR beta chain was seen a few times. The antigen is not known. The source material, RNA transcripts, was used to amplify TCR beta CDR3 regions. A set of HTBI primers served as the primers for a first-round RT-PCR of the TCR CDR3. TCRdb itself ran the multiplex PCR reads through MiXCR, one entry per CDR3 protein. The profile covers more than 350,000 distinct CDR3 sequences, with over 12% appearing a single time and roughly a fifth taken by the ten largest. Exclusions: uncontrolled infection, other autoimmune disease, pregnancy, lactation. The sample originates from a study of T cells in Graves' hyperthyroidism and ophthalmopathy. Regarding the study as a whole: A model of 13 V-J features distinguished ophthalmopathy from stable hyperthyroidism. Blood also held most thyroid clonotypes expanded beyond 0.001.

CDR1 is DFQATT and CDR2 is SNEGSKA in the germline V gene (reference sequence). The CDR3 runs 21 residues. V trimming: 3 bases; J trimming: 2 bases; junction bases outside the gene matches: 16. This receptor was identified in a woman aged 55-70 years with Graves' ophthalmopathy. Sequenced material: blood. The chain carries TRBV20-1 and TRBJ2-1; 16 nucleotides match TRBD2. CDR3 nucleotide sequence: TGCAGTGCTAGTTCGCCCACTTCCGGGACTAGCGGGAGGGCCCCCTACAATGAGCAGTTCTTC. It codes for CSASSPTSGTSGRAPYNEQFF.